This T cell receptor beta chain was recovered during a study of T cell responses to AZD1222 COVID-19 vaccine. CDR1 and CDR2 (germline): SGHAT, FQNNGV. The CDR3 loop spans 15 amino acids. Trimming stripped 3 bases from V and 2 bases from J, with 10 bases between. Sequencing used immunoSEQ multiplex PCR; TCRdb keeps in-frame clones, though not all of them. In the table there are 160,000 or so clones, around nine tenths of which are singletons. V is TRBV11-2 and J is TRBJ2-2, with no clear D. The specimen was peripheral blood, collected on day 0 of AZD1222 vaccination. The receptor was derived from an adult in good health. CDR3 sequence reads: CASSFGPFNTGELFF. CDR3 nucleotides: TGTGCCAGCAGCTTTGGACCTTTTAACACCGGGGAGCTGTTTTTT.